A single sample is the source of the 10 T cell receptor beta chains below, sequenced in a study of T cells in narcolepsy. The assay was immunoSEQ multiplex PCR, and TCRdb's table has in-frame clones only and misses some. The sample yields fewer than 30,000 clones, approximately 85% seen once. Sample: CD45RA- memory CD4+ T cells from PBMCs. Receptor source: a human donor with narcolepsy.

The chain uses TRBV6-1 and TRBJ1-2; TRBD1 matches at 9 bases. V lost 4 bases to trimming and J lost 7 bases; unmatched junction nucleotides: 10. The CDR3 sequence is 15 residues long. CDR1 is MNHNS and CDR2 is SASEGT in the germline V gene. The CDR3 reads CASSAMGQGLGGYTF. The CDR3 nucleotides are TGTGCCAGCAGTGCCATGGGACAGGGATTAGGTGGCTACACCTTC.

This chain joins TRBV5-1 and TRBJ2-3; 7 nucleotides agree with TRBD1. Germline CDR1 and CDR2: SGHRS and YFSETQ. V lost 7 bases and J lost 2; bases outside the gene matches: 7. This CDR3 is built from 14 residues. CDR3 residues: CASQTGTPTDTQYF. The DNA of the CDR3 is TGCGCCAGCCAGACAGGGACCCCCACAGATACGCAGTATTTT.

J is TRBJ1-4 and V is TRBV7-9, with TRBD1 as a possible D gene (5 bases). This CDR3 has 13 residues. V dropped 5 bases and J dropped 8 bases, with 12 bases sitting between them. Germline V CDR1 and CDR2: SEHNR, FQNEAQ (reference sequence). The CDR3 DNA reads TGTGCCAGCAGCATACCCGGGGGGGAAAAACTGTTTTTT. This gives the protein CASSIPGGEKLFF. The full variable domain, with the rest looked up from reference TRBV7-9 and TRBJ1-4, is DTGVSQNPRHKITKRGQNVTFRCDPISEHNRLYWYRQTLGQGPEFLTYFQNEAQLEKSRLLSDRFSAERPKGSFSTLEIQRTEQGDSAMYLCASSIPGGEKLFFGSGTQLSVL.

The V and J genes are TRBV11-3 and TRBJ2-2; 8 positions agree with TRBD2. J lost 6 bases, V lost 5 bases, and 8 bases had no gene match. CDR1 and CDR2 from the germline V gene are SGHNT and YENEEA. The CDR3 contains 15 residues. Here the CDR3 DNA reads TGTGCCAGCAGCCCCCTGGCGGGAGGATCCGGGGAGCTGTTTTTT. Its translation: CASSPLAGGSGELFF.

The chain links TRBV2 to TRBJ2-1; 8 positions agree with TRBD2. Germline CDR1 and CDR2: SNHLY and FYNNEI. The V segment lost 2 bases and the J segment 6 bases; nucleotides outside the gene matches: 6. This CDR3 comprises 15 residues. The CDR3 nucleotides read TGTGCCAGCAGTGAATCCAGCGGGAGTTTCAATGAGCAGTTCTTC. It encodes CASSESSGSFNEQFF. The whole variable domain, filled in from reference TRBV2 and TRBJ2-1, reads EPEVTQTPSHQVTQMGQEVILRCVPISNHLYFYWYRQILGQKVEFLVSFYNNEISEKSEIFDDQFSVERPDGSNFTLKIRSTKLEDSAMYFCASSESSGSFNEQFFGPGTRLTVL.

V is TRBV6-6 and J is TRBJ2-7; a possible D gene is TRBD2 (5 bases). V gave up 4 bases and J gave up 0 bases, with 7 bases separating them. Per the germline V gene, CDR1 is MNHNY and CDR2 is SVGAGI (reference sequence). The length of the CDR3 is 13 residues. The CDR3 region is CASSLGSSYEQYF. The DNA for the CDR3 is TGTGCCAGCAGTTTGGGGAGCTCCTACGAGCAGTACTTC.

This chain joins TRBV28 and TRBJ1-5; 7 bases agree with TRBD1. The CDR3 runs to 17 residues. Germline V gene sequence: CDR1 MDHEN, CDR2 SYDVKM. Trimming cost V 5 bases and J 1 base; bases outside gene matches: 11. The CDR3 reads CASSTIRTGASNQPQHF. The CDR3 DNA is TGTGCCAGCAGTACAATCCGGACAGGTGCGAGCAATCAGCCCCAGCATTTT.

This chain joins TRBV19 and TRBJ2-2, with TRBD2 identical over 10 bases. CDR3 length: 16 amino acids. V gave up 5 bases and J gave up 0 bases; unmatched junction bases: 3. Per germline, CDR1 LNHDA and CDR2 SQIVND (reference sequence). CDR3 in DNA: TGTGCCAGTAGTGTACTAGCGGGGACGAACACCGGGGAGCTGTTTTTT. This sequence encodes CASSVLAGTNTGELFF.

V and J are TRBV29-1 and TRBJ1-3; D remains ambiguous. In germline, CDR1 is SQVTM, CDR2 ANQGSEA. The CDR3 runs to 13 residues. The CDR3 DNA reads TGCGGGGTGAGGGAAAACTCTGGAAACACCATATATTTT. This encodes CGVRENSGNTIYF.

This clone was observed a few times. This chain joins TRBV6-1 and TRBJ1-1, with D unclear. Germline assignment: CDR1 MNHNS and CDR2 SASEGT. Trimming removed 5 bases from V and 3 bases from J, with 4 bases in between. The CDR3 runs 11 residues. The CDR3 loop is CASSLDTEAFF. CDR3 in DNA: TGTGCCAGCAGTCTCGACACTGAAGCTTTCTTT.